A selection of T cell receptor beta chains follows, all from one sample in a study of T-cell reconstitution after alpha-beta-depleted transplantation in children. TCRdb reprocessed the PCR reads via MiXCR and lists one record per CDR3 protein. Counted here are around 340,000 distinct CDR3 sequences, approximately 12% occurring once; the ten biggest clones make up approximately 4.2%. The sample in question was PBMCs, obtained from the stem cell graft. The receptors stem from a human donor who donated a stem cell graft to a child with Fanconi anemia. Each CDR3 is given with its conserved first and last residue. A D gene is named only where the DNA matches it firmly. Clone sizes are given selectively: once, few, many, or a class where the clone is expanded.

D,V,J,size,CDR3,DNA
TRBD1,TRBV28,TRBJ1-1,many,CASRSGQLNTEAFF,TGTGCCAGCAGGTCGGGACAGCTGAACACTGAAGCTTTCTTT
.,TRBV20-1,TRBJ1-5,.,CSARGPNHSNQPQHF,TGCAGTGCTAGAGGCCCTAACCATAGCAATCAGCCCCAGCATTTT
.,TRBV5-1,TRBJ2-3,.,CASSLDLSGLTDTQYF,TGCGCCAGCAGCTTGGACCTTAGCGGTCTCACAGATACGCAGTATTTT
TRBD1,TRBV20-1,TRBJ2-1,few,CSARDPQGAYNEQFF,TGCAGTGCTAGAGACCCACAGGGGGCTTACAATGAGCAGTTCTTC
.,TRBV30,TRBJ1-2,few,CAWKFSSYGYTF,TGTGCCTGGAAGTTTTCCTCCTATGGCTACACCTTC
TRBD1,TRBV20-1,TRBJ1-1,few,CSATRGREAFF,TGCAGTGCAACCAGGGGGCGCGAAGCTTTCTTT
TRBD2,TRBV7-2,TRBJ2-1,many,CASSGGGVYNEQFF,TGTGCCAGCAGCGGGGGGGGAGTCTACAATGAGCAGTTCTTC
.,TRBV12-3/TRBV12-4,TRBJ1-1,many,CASCRTGFPEAFF,TGTGCCAGCTGTAGAACAGGGTTCCCTGAAGCTTTCTTT
TRBD1,TRBV6-5,TRBJ1-5,few,CASSLTGYSNQPQHF,TGTGCCAGCAGCTTGACAGGGTATAGCAATCAGCCCCAGCATTTT
.,TRBV7-7,TRBJ2-1,many,CASSLSLASEQFF,TGTGCTAGCAGCTTGTCACTAGCATCCGAGCAGTTCTTC
.,TRBV4-1,TRBJ2-7,few,CASSKSVSTGRSSYEQYF,TGCGCCAGCAGCAAAAGCGTCAGTACAGGTCGAAGCTCCTACGAGCAGTACTTC
.,TRBV7-2,TRBJ2-3,many,CASSFIVPSTDTQYF,TGTGCCAGCAGCTTTATAGTTCCCTCCACAGATACGCAGTATTTT
TRBD2,TRBV3-1,TRBJ2-1,.,CASSQVTETGGAYNEQFF,TGTGCCAGCAGCCAAGTAACGGAGACGGGGGGGGCCTACAATGAGCAGTTCTTC
.,TRBV18,TRBJ1-3,few,CASSRSPGGSGNTIYF,TGTGCCAGCTCACGCTCTCCCGGGGGATCTGGAAACACCATATATTTT
.,TRBV29-1,TRBJ1-2,few,CSVVLQGTFNYGYTF,TGCAGCGTTGTCTTGCAGGGCACCTTCAACTATGGCTACACCTTC
.,TRBV25-1,TRBJ2-2,many,CASSVLNTGELFF,TGTGCCAGCAGTGTACTTAACACCGGGGAGCTGTTTTTT
.,TRBV29-1,TRBJ2-2,many,CSVRQLNTGELFF,TGCAGCGTTCGACAGCTGAACACCGGGGAGCTGTTTTTT
.,TRBV12-3/TRBV12-4,TRBJ1-5,.,CASSSNQGNGNQPQHF,TGTGCCAGCAGTTCAAATCAGGGAAATGGCAATCAGCCCCAGCATTTT
TRBD1,TRBV6-2/TRBV6-3,TRBJ2-2,many,CASSRDRMTGELFF,TGTGCCAGCAGTCGGGACAGGATGACCGGGGAGCTGTTTTTT
TRBD1,TRBV9,TRBJ1-2,few,CASSVPRGRADGYTF,TGTGCCAGCAGCGTTCCCAGGGGGCGCGCCGATGGCTACACCTTC
TRBD2,TRBV3-1,TRBJ2-1,.,CASSQRPGLAGDEQFF,TGTGCCAGCAGCCAGCGGCCGGGACTAGCGGGGGATGAGCAGTTCTTC
.,TRBV5-1,TRBJ2-7,few,CASSLATDIYEQYF,TGCGCCAGCAGCTTGGCAACGGACATCTACGAGCAGTACTTC
.,TRBV19,TRBJ1-4,.,CASSIDRMGKLFF,TGTGCCAGTAGTATAGATCGTATGGGAAAACTGTTTTTT
.,TRBV20-1,TRBJ2-3,few,CSARGDSSGGPDTQYF,TGCAGTGCTAGAGGGGACTCAAGTGGGGGGCCAGATACGCAGTATTTT
.,TRBV6-5,TRBJ1-1,many,CASSLTTPLNTEAFF,TGTGCCAGCAGCCTTACTACACCTTTGAACACTGAAGCTTTCTTT
.,TRBV25-1,TRBJ2-1,few,CASSDLHGGSYNEQFF,TGTGCCAGCAGTGACCTGCACGGTGGGTCCTACAATGAGCAGTTCTTC
TRBD1,TRBV10-1,TRBJ1-1,.,CASSQTGAAEAFF,TGCGCCAGCAGCCAAACAGGGGCCGCTGAAGCTTTCTTT